A single T cell receptor (beta chain) is shown here with its context. Germline CDR1 reads SEHNR; CDR2 reads FQNEAQ (reference sequence). V trimming: 1 base; J trimming: 8 bases; junction bases outside the gene matches: 5. CDR3 length equals 14 residues. This record belongs to a study of long-term antiretroviral therapy in people with HIV. Survey level was the resolution at which the v3.0 immunoSEQ assay ran. The repertoire was sequenced with immunoSEQ multiplex PCR; TCRdb's copy has only in-frame clones and lacks some. The repertoire holds around 25,000 clones, with around 88% as singletons. The starting material was unsorted PBMCs, obtained more than 4.4 years after starting antiretroviral therapy. This chain uses TRBV7-9 with TRBJ1-3, with TRBD1 matching over 7 bases. The sequence derives from a young man with HIV. CDR3 DNA: TGTGCCAGCAGCTTAGGGACAGGCGGGGACACCATATATTTT. Its protein is CASSLGTGGDTIYF.